These 8 T cell receptor beta chains were all obtained from the same sample, sequenced in a study of blood T cell repertoires in COVID-19 (dated by TCRdb to the early 2020s). Preparation of the library involved the immunoSEQ multiplex PCR assay. The immuneACCESS repertoire file appears here via TCRdb, limited to in-frame rearrangements. These files lack a portion of the clones; in checked studies, under half of the deficit traces to unresolved V genes, and the cause of the others is not known. Present in this sample are 330,000 or so clones, approximately 89% of which were seen just once. The top ten constitute 3% to 4.5% of the sample. Sequencing was done on a sample of peripheral blood. The receptors come from a woman aged 60-75 years with COVID-19, enrolled during active disease.

This chain joins TRBV19 and TRBJ1-3; possible D gene TRBD1, 5 bases. The CDR3 runs 15 residues. Germline assignment: CDR1 LNHDA and CDR2 SQIVND (reference sequence). Trimming took 11 bases from V and 1 from J, leaving 18 bases between them. The CDR3 spells CASSSGVRSGNTIYF. CDR3 nucleotides: TGTGCCTCTTCGTCGGGGGTTCGGTCTGGAAACACCATATATTTT.

The V and J genes are TRBV4-2 and TRBJ2-5, with 7 bases lining up with TRBD2. V lost 2 bases and J lost 0; bases outside the gene matches: 6. The CDR3 spans 16 residues. Germline CDR1 is LGHNA and CDR2 is YNFKEQ. The CDR3 loop is CASSQSVGGNQETQYF. The CDR3 region has the DNA TGTGCCAGCAGCCAATCGGTCGGGGGGAACCAAGAGACCCAGTACTTC.

The CDR3 spells CASSRQGVKYGYTF. The CDR3, as DNA: TGTGCCAGTAGCCGACAGGGAGTAAAGTATGGCTACACCTTC. This rearrangement joins TRBV19 to TRBJ1-2; TRBD1 matches at 7 bases. CDR3 length equals 14 residues. The germline CDR1 and CDR2 sequences are LNHDA and SQIVND (reference sequence). The V and J ends lost 6 bases and 5 bases, in that order; junction bases with no gene match: 9.

This clone was seen once. V usage is TRBV5-1 and J usage is TRBJ2-2, with TRBD2 matching 13 bases. The CDR3 covers 17 residues. Germline values: CDR1 SGHRS, CDR2 YFSETQ. V lost 3 bases and J lost 3; bases outside the gene matches: 5. CDR3 nucleotide sequence: TGCGCCAGCAGCTGGCCCGGACTAGCGGGGGACACCGGGGAGCTGTTTTTT. Translating it yields CASSWPGLAGDTGELFF.

The gene calls are TRBV27 and TRBJ2-4; maybe TRBD1 (5 bases). The CDR3 is made up of 14 amino acids. Trimming removed 8 bases from V and 6 bases from J, with 17 bases in between. Germline values: CDR1 MNHEY, CDR2 SMNVEV (reference sequence). As DNA, the CDR3 is TGTGCCAGCGGGTCGGCAGGGCTATCAAACATTCAGTACTTC. Translation gives CASGSAGLSNIQYF.

V and J are TRBV18 and TRBJ1-5; a weak D match, TRBD1 (6 bases). The CDR3 is made up of 14 amino acids. Germline V CDR1 and CDR2: KGHSH, LQKENI. The germline V and J ends were trimmed by 2 bases and 4 bases, with 9 bases remaining between them. CDR3 in DNA: TGTGCCAGCTCACCAGGGGACACAAATCAGCCCCAGCATTTT. Its protein is CASSPGDTNQPQHF.

The V and J genes are TRBV9 and TRBJ1-6, with TRBD1 matching over 8 bases. Germline values: CDR1 SGDLS, CDR2 YYNGEE. The CDR3 covers 18 residues. The junction had 15 bases not matched to a gene; V was cut back by 4 bases and J by 6 bases. The CDR3 sequence: CASSPGTGRGPINSPLHF. CDR3 sequence (DNA): TGTGCCAGCAGCCCCGGGACAGGCCGAGGTCCCATTAATTCACCCCTCCACTTT. The whole variable domain, filled in from reference TRBV9 and TRBJ1-6, reads DSGVTQTPKHLITATGQRVTLRCSPRSGDLSVYWYQQSLDQGLQFLIQYYNGEERAKGNILERFSAQQFPDLHSELNLSSLELGDSALYFCASSPGTGRGPINSPLHFGNGTRLTVT.

The chain combines TRBV4-1 with TRBJ1-5; possibly TRBD1 for D (5 bases). CDR1 is MGHRA, CDR2 YSYEKL, per germline. Trimming shortened V by 1 base and J by 3 bases, and 10 bases separated the two germline ends. The CDR3 totals 15 residues. The CDR3 protein is CASSQVAGSNQPQHF. For the CDR3, the DNA is TGCGCCAGCAGCCAAGTAGCAGGGTCCAATCAGCCCCAGCATTTT.